Reported below is one TCR beta chain. This entry belongs to a study of control samples from healthy donors and cancer patients. Measured with immunoSEQ multiplex PCR; TCRdb has only the in-frame clones, and not every one. In the table there are around 100,000 clones, around 89% of which are singletons. Source material: PBMCs. The clonotype comes from a man in his 60s with lung cancer.

Here the CDR3 DNA reads TGTGCCAGCATTTTCGGCACTGAAGCTTTCTTT. Its translation is CASIFGTEAFF. The chain joins TRBV27 to TRBJ1-1; D uncertain. The CDR3 has 11 amino acids. V lost 7 bases, J lost 4 bases, and 7 bases lay in between. CDR1 and CDR2 from the germline V gene are MNHEY and SMNVEV (reference sequence).